The 3 T cell receptor beta chains given below trace back to one sample, sequenced in a study of T-cell reconstitution after alpha-beta-depleted transplantation in children. Researchers prepared the TCRbeta library using unique molecular identifiers, the study reports. Each CDR3 protein is one row after TCRdb ran MiXCR on the PCR reads. The sample lists about 360,000 distinct CDR3 sequences, roughly 15% occurring once. Sequencing was performed on PBMCs, taken from the stem cell graft. Every receptor here comes from a human donor who donated a stem cell graft to a child with Fanconi anemia.

The J gene is TRBJ1-6, the V gene TRBV6-2 or TRBV6-3; 9 bases are a match to TRBD1. The CDR3 sequence is 15 residues long. Unmatched junction bases numbered 6, after V lost 5 bases and J lost 7 bases. CDR1 MNHEY and CDR2 SVGEGT come from the germline V gene. The CDR3 region has the DNA TGTGCCAGCAGTCCACTCGGACAGGGGAATTCACCCCTCCACTTT. Its translation: CASSPLGQGNSPLHF.

This rearrangement joins TRBV20-1 to TRBJ2-4; 10 bases agree with TRBD2. The CDR3 totals 13 residues. Germline CDR1 is DFQATT and CDR2 is SNEGSKA (reference sequence). With 6 bases clipped from V and 13 bases from J, the junction kept 12 bases outside the gene matches. For the CDR3, the DNA is TGCAGTGCAAGCGAAGCGGGGGGGCAGGGGCAGTACTTC. Encoded protein: CSASEAGGQGQYF.

The J gene is TRBJ1-2, the V gene TRBV12-3 or TRBV12-4, with D unclear. Deletions cut 4 bases from V and 4 bases from J, with 7 bases between. The CDR3 consists of 12 residues. The CDR3 coding sequence is TGTGCCAGCAGTTGGGTAGGCTATGGCTACACCTTC. Its protein product is CASSWVGYGYTF.